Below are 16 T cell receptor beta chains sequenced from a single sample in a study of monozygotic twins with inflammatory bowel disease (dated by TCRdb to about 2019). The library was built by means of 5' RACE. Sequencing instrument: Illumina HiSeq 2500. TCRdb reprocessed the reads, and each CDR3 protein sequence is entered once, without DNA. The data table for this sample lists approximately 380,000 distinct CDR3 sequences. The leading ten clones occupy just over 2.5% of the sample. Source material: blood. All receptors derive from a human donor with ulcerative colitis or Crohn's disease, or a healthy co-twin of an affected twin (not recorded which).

This CDR3 is CASALGGPTDTQYF. The chain couples TRBV7-2 to TRBJ2-3; TCRdb picks TRBD1, but there is no DNA to check that call. The CDR3 sequence is 14 residues long. Germline lookup yields CDR1 SGHTA and CDR2 FQGNSA.

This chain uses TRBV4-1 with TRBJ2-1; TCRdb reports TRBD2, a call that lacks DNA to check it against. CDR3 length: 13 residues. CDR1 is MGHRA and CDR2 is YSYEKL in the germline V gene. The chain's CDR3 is CASSRAAGIEQFF.

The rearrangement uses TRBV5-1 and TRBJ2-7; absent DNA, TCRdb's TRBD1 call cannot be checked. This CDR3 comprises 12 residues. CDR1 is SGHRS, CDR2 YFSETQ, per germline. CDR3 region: CASRDRGNEQYF.

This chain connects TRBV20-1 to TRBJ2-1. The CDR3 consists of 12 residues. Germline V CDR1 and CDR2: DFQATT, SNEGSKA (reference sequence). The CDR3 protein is CSAMGSGNEQFF.

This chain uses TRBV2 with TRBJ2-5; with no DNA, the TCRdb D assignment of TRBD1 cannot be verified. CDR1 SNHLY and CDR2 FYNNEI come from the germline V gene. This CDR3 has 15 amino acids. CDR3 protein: CASKTGGLVLETQYF.

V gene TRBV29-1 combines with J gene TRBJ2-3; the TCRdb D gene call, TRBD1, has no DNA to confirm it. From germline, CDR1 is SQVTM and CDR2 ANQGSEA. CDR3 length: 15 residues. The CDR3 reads CSVVYRTGPYHTQYF.

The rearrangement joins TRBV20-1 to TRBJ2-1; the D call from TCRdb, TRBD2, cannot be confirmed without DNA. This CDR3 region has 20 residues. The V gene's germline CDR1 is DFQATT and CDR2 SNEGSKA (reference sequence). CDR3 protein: CSAPPPGLAGGMGGNNEQFF.

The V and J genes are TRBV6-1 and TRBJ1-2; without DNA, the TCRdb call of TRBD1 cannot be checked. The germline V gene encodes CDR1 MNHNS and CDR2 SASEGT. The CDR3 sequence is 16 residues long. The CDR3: CASSFLEPGTGVGYTF.

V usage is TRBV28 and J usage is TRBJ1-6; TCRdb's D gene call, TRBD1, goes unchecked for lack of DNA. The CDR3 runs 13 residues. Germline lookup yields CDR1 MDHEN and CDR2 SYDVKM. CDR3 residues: CASSFQGWSPLHF.

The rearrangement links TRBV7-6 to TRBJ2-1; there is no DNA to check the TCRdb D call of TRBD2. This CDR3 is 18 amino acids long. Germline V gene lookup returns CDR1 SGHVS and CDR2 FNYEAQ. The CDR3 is CASSLPGTSGGLSNEQFF.

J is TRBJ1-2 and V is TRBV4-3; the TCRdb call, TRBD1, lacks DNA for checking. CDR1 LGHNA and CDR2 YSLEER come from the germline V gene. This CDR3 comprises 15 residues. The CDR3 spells CASSQDRSGGLGYTF.

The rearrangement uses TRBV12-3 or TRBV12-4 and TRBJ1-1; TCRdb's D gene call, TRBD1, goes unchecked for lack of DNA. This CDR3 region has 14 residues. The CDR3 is CASRPGQVNTEAFF.

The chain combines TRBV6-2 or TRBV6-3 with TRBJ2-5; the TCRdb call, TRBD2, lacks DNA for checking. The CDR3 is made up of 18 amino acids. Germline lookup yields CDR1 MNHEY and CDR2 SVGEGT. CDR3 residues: CASRRRDRGYGDQETQYF.

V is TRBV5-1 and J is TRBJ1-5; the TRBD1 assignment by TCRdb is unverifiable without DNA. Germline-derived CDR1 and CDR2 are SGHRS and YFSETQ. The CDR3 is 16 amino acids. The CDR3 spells CASSSKDRVGDQPQHF.

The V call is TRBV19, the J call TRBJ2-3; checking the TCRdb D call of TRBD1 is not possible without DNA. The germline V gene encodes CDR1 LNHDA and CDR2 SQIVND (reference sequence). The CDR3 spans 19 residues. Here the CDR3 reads CASSISSLGPRRGLWTQYF. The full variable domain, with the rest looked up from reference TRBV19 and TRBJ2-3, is DGGITQSPKYLFRKEGQNVTLSCEQNLNHDAMYWYRQDPGQGLRLIYYSQIVNDFQKGDIAEGYSVSREKKESFPLTVTSAQKNPTAFYLCASSISSLGPRRGLWTQYFGPGTRLTVL.

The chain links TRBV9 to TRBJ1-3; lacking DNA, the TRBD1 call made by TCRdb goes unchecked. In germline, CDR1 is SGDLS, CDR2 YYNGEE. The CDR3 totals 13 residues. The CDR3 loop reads CASSVTGYHTIYF.